These 27 T cell receptor beta chains were sequenced from one sample in a study of blood T cells in healthy people across ages. Primers used in a second PCR of about 7 to 11 cycles were a sample-barcoded 5' primer and a J-beta primer mix. Using its own MiXCR run on the 5' RACE reads, TCRdb lists one record per CDR3 protein. The table shows approximately 2,000,000 distinct CDR3 sequences, with roughly 43% occurring only once. Sequenced input: blood. The receptors were gathered from a human donor in good health.

With respect to this clonotype: This is likely a read error, given that the CDR3 carries no conserved phenylalanine or tryptophan at its end. The chain couples TRBV15 to TRBJ1-3; tentatively, D is TRBD1 (5 bases). This CDR3 comprises 15 residues. Germline-derived CDR1 and CDR2 are LNHNV and YYDKDF (reference sequence). V was cut by 0 bases and J by 4 bases, with 10 bases left in between. CDR3 DNA sequence: TGTGCCACCAGCAGAGATATAGGGACGGGAAACACCATATATTCT. Translated: CATSRDIGTGNTIYS.

This clonotype was observed a few times. The V gene is TRBV24-1, the J gene TRBJ1-2; D ambiguous. The CDR3 loop spans 14 amino acids. Germline values: CDR1 KGHDR, CDR2 SFDVKD. Trimming removed 1 base from V and 5 bases from J, with 10 bases in between. The CDR3 sequence is CATSDLRRKYGYTF. The CDR3, as DNA: TGTGCCACCAGTGATTTACGACGGAAATATGGCTACACCTTC.

This clonotype occurred many times. The chain carries TRBV5-1 and TRBJ2-7, with 11 bases matching TRBD1. The CDR3 has 14 amino acids. The V segment lost 4 bases and the J segment 4 bases; nucleotides outside the gene matches: 4. From germline, CDR1 is SGHRS and CDR2 YFSETQ. CDR3 loop: CASSRTGGPYEQYF. The CDR3 coding sequence is TGCGCCAGCAGCCGGACAGGGGGCCCGTACGAGCAGTACTTC.

The chain combines TRBV20-1 with TRBJ2-1; TRBD2 agrees at 8 bases. J gave up 2 bases and V 6 bases, and 6 bases lay outside the gene matches. Germline CDR1 and CDR2: DFQATT and SNEGSKA (reference sequence). CDR3 size: 14 residues. The CDR3 loop reads CSAYPAGAYNEQFF. The CDR3 DNA is TGCAGTGCCTACCCAGCGGGGGCCTACAATGAGCAGTTCTTC.

This clonotype showed up just a few times. V gene TRBV9 combines with J gene TRBJ2-3; 8 nucleotides match TRBD2. V shed 0 bases, J shed 3 bases, and the junction held 6 bases outside the gene matches. CDR1 is SGDLS and CDR2 is YYNGEE in the germline V gene. CDR3 length equals 16 residues. This chain's CDR3 is CASSVASAGGTDTQYF. DNA for the CDR3: TGTGCCAGCAGCGTAGCCTCGGCGGGGGGAACAGATACGCAGTATTTT. The variable domain in full, with the rest retrieved from reference TRBV9 and TRBJ2-3, is DSGVTQTPKHLITATGQRVTLRCSPRSGDLSVYWYQQSLDQGLQFLIQYYNGEERAKGNILERFSAQQFPDLHSELNLSSLELGDSALYFCASSVASAGGTDTQYFGPGTRLTVL.

The chain carries TRBV6-5 and TRBJ1-5; 7 nucleotides align to TRBD1. Germline values: CDR1 MNHEY, CDR2 SVGAGI. The CDR3 is 15 amino acids. V trimming: 0 bases; J trimming: 4 bases; junction bases outside the gene matches: 3. CDR3 protein: CASSYSGTANQPQHF. The CDR3 DNA sequence: TGTGCCAGCAGTTACTCTGGGACAGCAAATCAGCCCCAGCATTTT.

The chain joins TRBV20-1 to TRBJ2-3; D is undetermined. The CDR3 sequence is 19 residues long. The ends were cut back, 1 base at V and 1 base at J, with 24 bases in the middle. Germline V gene lookup returns CDR1 DFQATT and CDR2 SNEGSKA (reference sequence). CDR3 amino acids: CSARAIVWNIQLRTDTQYF. The CDR3, as DNA: TGCAGTGCTAGAGCTATTGTGTGGAACATACAACTCCGCACAGATACGCAGTATTTT.

J is TRBJ2-7 and V is TRBV6-5; TRBD1 aligns across 7 bases. Germline CDR1 is MNHEY and CDR2 is SVGAGI. V dropped 6 bases and J dropped 12; count of bases not matched to a gene: 11. This CDR3 comprises 12 residues. The chain's CDR3 is CASSPTGVERYF. Here the CDR3 DNA reads TGTGCCAGCAGCCCCACAGGGGTTGAACGGTACTTC.

The J gene is TRBJ1-1, the V gene TRBV29-1, with D possibly being TRBD1 (5 bases). Germline-derived CDR1 and CDR2 are SQVTM and ANQGSEA. The CDR3 consists of 12 residues. Trimming pared 7 bases from V and 2 bases from J, leaving 11 bases between. The CDR3 DNA reads TGCAGCGCCGCCAGGGCAAACACTGAAGCTTTCTTT. As protein: CSAARANTEAFF.

This clonotype was counted only a few times. This chain joins TRBV5-1 and TRBJ2-2, with D tentatively TRBD2 (5 bases). CDR3 size: 16 residues. The V gene lost 0 bases and the J gene lost 4 bases, with 13 bases spanning the gap. Germline V CDR1 and CDR2: SGHRS, YFSETQ. CDR3 DNA sequence: TGCGCCAGCAGCTTGGTGGGTAGCGCCTCCACCGGGGAGCTGTTTTTT. Translated, it gives CASSLVGSASTGELFF.

The chain links TRBV12-3 or TRBV12-4 to TRBJ1-5, with D possibly being TRBD1 (6 bases). Trimming pared 2 bases from V and 6 bases from J, leaving 11 bases between. The CDR3 consists of 14 residues. The CDR3 region has the DNA TGTGCCAGCAGTTTATATCAGGGGAGTCAGCCCCAGCATTTT. This encodes CASSLYQGSQPQHF.

The rearrangement links TRBV2 to TRBJ2-3, with 12 bases identical to TRBD2. CDR3 size: 17 residues. J was trimmed by 6 bases and V by 5 bases; bases with no gene match: 12. CDR1 is SNHLY and CDR2 is FYNNEI in the germline V gene. The CDR3 DNA follows: TGTGCCAGCAGTATACCGGGACTAGCGGGCCCGGGGGATACGCAGTATTTT. Its translation is CASSIPGLAGPGDTQYF. Full variable domain (rest looked up from reference TRBV2 and TRBJ2-3): EPEVTQTPSHQVTQMGQEVILRCVPISNHLYFYWYRQILGQKVEFLVSFYNNEISEKSEIFDDQFSVERPDGSNFTLKIRSTKLEDSAMYFCASSIPGLAGPGDTQYFGPGTRLTVL.

Only a few counts were recorded for this clonotype. J is TRBJ2-7 and V is TRBV7-9; D might be TRBD1 (6 bases). This CDR3 has 15 amino acids. V gave up 4 bases and J gave up 3 bases, with 16 bases separating them. The germline gives CDR1 SEHNR, CDR2 FQNEAQ (reference sequence). CDR3 in DNA: TGTGCCAGCAGCTCCCCGTCAGGGGCACGCTACGAGCAGTACTTC. Amino acids: CASSSPSGARYEQYF.

This clonotype was recorded a few times. CDR3 coding DNA: TGCAGTGCTAGCGGGGTAATTGGGGCCAACGTCCTGACTTTC. Protein product: CSASGVIGANVLTF. The V gene is TRBV20-1, the J gene TRBJ2-6; tentatively, D is TRBD2 (5 bases). The germline gives CDR1 DFQATT, CDR2 SNEGSKA (reference sequence). V was shortened by 3 bases and J by 3 bases, with 9 bases between the two germline ends. This CDR3 is 14 amino acids long.

Many counts were recorded for this clonotype. In DNA, the CDR3 is TGTGCCAGCAGCCCACGGACAGGCCACGAGCAGTACTTC. As protein: CASSPRTGHEQYF. The rearrangement links TRBV7-2 to TRBJ2-7, with 7 bases lining up with TRBD1. The CDR3 is made up of 13 amino acids. V was pared by 5 bases and J by 5 bases, with 6 bases of the junction left unmatched. Per the germline V gene, CDR1 is SGHTA and CDR2 is FQGNSA.

Many counts were recorded for this clonotype. In DNA form, the CDR3 reads TGCAGCGTACTGCCGGGACTAGCAAAAGAGACCCAGTACTTC. Translated, it gives CSVLPGLAKETQYF. The rearrangement uses TRBV29-1 and TRBJ2-5; 9 bases fit TRBD2. Germline loops: CDR1 SQVTM, CDR2 ANQGSEA. With V trimmed by 6 bases and J by 3 bases, 8 bases remained unmatched. The CDR3 contains 14 residues.

The chain uses TRBV7-9 and TRBJ2-7; TRBD2 matches at 11 bases. CDR1 is SEHNR, CDR2 FQNEAQ, per germline (reference sequence). The CDR3 length is 14 residues. V gave up 5 bases and J gave up 5 bases; unmatched junction bases: 5. The CDR3 nucleotides are TGTGCCAGCAGCCCGGGACTAGCGGTCCACGAGCAGTACTTC. Translation: CASSPGLAVHEQYF.

This clonotype occurred a few times. The chain combines TRBV12-3 or TRBV12-4 with TRBJ2-2, with 9 bases aligning to TRBD2. Losses at the gene ends were 2 bases for V and 5 bases for J; bases not matched to a gene: 3. This CDR3 is 15 amino acids long. CDR3 sequence (DNA): TGTGCCAGCAGTTTACTAGCGGGGAGGACCGGGGAGCTGTTTTTT. Encoded protein: CASSLLAGRTGELFF.

This clonotype was detected only a few times. V gene TRBV12-3 or TRBV12-4 combines with J gene TRBJ2-4; possibly TRBD1 or TRBD2 for D (5 bases each). The CDR3 runs to 15 residues. The V gene lost 8 bases and the J gene lost 7 bases, with 21 bases spanning the gap. CDR3 nucleotide sequence: TGTGCCAGCGGCCGGGACCCAGGAAGAAGGAACATTCAGTACTTC. As protein: CASGRDPGRRNIQYF.

In its sample, this clonotype was seen a few times. V is TRBV7-2 and J is TRBJ1-2, with D perhaps matching TRBD1 (5 bases). This CDR3 spans 17 amino acids. With 1 base removed from V and 1 base from J, the gap between germline ends came to 16 bases. Germline CDR1 SGHTA, CDR2 FQGNSA. The CDR3 DNA follows: TGTGCCAGCAGCTTAGATCTTGGGGCAGCCTATAACTATGGCTACACCTTC. Amino acids: CASSLDLGAAYNYGYTF.

Comment on this clonotype: The conserved phenylalanine or tryptophan is not found at the CDR3 terminus, so this likely reflects a read error. The rearrangement links TRBV7-2 to TRBJ2-6, with D uncertain. V lost 1 base and J lost 1, with 5 bases in between. The CDR3 extends over 15 amino acids. Germline V gene lookup returns CDR1 SGHTA and CDR2 FQGNSA. In DNA, the CDR3 is TGTGCCAGCAGCTTAGTGGGTTCTGGGGCCAACGTCCTGACTTGC. It is translated as CASSLVGSGANVLTC.

The rearrangement uses TRBV29-1 and TRBJ1-1; D is ambiguous. With 6 bases removed from V and 6 bases from J, the gap between germline ends came to 17 bases. CDR3 length: 13 residues. CDR1 SQVTM and CDR2 ANQGSEA come from the germline V gene. The CDR3 region has the DNA TGCAGCGTCGATTCAACAGACCATCCTGAAGCTTTCTTT. Its protein is CSVDSTDHPEAFF.

This clonotype showed up just a few times. The gene calls are TRBV6-2 or TRBV6-3 and TRBJ2-3; 9 positions match TRBD1. V shed 6 bases, J shed 3 bases, and the junction held 10 bases outside the gene matches. CDR3 length equals 16 residues. Germline assignment: CDR1 MNHEY and CDR2 SVGEGT. CDR3 region: CASSPVPGQGTDTQYF. The CDR3 nucleotides are TGTGCCAGCAGCCCTGTCCCGGGACAGGGAACAGATACGCAGTATTTT.

The J gene is TRBJ2-3, the V gene TRBV7-9; 10 bases align to TRBD2. Germline V gene data show CDR1 as SEHNR and CDR2 as FQNEAQ (reference sequence). V lost 0 bases to trimming and J lost 4 bases; unmatched junction nucleotides: 4. There are 16 residues in the CDR3. The CDR3 loop reads CASSLATSGIPDTQYF. The CDR3 DNA reads TGTGCCAGCAGCTTAGCAACTAGCGGGATCCCAGATACGCAGTATTTT.

The CDR3 is CASSLAGTVPQETQYF. The DNA of the CDR3 is TGTGCCAGCAGCTTAGCTGGGACAGTTCCCCAAGAGACCCAGTACTTC. The rearrangement links TRBV7-6 to TRBJ2-7, with 7 bases that match TRBD1. Near its end, the DNA agrees better with TRBJ2-5, so the J call may be wrong. The CDR3 has 16 residues. In germline, CDR1 is SGHVS, CDR2 FNYEAQ.

Only one count was recorded for this clonotype. This sequence joins TRBV7-3 and TRBJ1-6; TRBD1 might be the D (5 bases). This CDR3 contains 13 residues. Between the trimmed V and J ends, which lost 5 bases and 10 bases, there was a span of 12 bases. Germline CDR1 SGHTA, CDR2 FQGTGA. CDR3 loop: CASSISGISPLHF. The CDR3 nucleotides read TGTGCCAGCAGCATCTCAGGGATCTCACCCCTCCACTTT.

V gene TRBV29-1 combines with J gene TRBJ1-2, with unresolved D. Germline-derived CDR1 and CDR2 are SQVTM and ANQGSEA. Deletions cut 2 bases from V and 10 bases from J, with 11 bases between. The CDR3 contains 11 residues. The CDR3 DNA is TGCAGCGTTGAAAAAGGGTTTGACTACACCTTC. This translates into CSVEKGFDYTF.